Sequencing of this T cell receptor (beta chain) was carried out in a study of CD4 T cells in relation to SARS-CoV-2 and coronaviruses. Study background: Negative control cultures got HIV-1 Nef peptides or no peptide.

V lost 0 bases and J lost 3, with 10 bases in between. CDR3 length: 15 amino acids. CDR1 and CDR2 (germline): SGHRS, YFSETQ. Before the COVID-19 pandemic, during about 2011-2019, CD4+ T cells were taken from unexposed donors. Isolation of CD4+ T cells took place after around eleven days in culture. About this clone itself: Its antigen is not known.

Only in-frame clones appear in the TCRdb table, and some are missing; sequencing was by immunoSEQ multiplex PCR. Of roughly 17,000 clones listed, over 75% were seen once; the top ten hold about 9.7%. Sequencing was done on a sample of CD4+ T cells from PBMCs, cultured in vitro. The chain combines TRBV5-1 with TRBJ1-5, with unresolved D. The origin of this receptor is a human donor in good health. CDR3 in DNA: TGCGCCAGCAGCTTGGGAGCTGGGATCAATCAGCCCCAGCATTTT. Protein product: CASSLGAGINQPQHF.